This T cell receptor (beta chain) was recovered during a study of long-term antiretroviral therapy in people with HIV. Survey-level immunoSEQ v3.0 assays were run. The data were produced by immunoSEQ multiplex PCR, yet TCRdb's version contains in-frame clones alone and is incomplete. The sample includes approximately 11,000 clones, roughly 80% seen only once; the top ten take about 19%. The CDR3 has 14 amino acids. Per the germline V gene, CDR1 is LNHDA and CDR2 is SQIVND (reference sequence). J lost 3 bases, V lost 6 bases, and 7 bases had no gene match. This clonotype originated in a man over 45 with HIV. The sample in question was unsorted PBMCs, obtained roughly 7 years after starting antiretroviral therapy. The chain recombines TRBV19 with TRBJ1-1, with 7 positions matching TRBD1. The CDR3 reads CASRAGGTYTEAFF. The CDR3 bases are TGTGCCAGTAGGGCAGGGGGTACATACACTGAAGCTTTCTTT.